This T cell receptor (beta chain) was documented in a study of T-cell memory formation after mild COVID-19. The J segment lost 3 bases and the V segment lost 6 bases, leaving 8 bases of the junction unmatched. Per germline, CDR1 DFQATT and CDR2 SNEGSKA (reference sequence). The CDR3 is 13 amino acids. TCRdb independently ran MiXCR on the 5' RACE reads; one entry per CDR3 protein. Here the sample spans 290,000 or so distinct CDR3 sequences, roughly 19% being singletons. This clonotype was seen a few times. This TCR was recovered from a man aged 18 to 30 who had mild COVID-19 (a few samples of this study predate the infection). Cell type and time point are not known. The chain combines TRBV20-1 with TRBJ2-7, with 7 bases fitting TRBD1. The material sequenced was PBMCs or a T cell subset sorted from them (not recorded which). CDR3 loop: CSARTDRDYEQYV. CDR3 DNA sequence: TGCAGTGCGAGAACCGACAGGGACTACGAGCAGTACGTC.